This TCR beta chain was profiled in a study of T cell changes during pregnancy in multiple sclerosis. Sequencing was performed with immunoSEQ multiplex PCR; in TCRdb, only in-frame clones are kept and a portion is missing. The data show 28,000 or so clones, approximately 91% seen once. Trimming at V came to 1 base and at J to 12 bases, leaving 14 bases not matched to a gene. The germline CDR1 and CDR2 sequences are SGHTA and FQGTGA. The CDR3 contains 16 residues. The chain combines TRBV7-3 with TRBJ2-1; 8 nucleotides agree with TRBD2. Source: CD8+ T cells from peripheral blood mononuclear cells, taken in the second trimester of pregnancy. This TCR was recovered from a female donor with multiple sclerosis, enrolled in a pregnancy study. CDR3 protein: CASSLIGAGGSRRQFF. Written as DNA, the CDR3 is TGTGCCAGCAGCTTAATAGGCGCGGGGGGCTCTCGAAGGCAGTTCTTC.